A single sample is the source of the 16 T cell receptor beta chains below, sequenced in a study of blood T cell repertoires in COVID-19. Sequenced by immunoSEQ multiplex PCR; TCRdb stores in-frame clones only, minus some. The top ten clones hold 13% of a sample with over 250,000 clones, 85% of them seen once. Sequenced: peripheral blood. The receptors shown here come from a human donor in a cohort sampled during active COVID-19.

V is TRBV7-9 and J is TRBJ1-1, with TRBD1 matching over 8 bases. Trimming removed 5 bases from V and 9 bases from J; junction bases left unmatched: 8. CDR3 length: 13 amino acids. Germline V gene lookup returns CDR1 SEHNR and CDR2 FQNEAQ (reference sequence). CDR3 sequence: CASSPGQGQKAFF. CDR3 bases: TGTGCCAGCAGCCCCGGACAGGGCCAGAAAGCTTTCTTT.

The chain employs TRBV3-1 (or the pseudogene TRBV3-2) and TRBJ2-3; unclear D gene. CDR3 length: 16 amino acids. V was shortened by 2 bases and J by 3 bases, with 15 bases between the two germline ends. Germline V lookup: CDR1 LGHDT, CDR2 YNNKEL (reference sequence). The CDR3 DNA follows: TGTGCCAGCAGCCAATCCCCCCTAACGACAACAGATACGCAGTATTTT. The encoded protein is CASSQSPLTTTDTQYF.

This CDR3 is CAISESGAANYGYTF. In DNA form, the CDR3 reads TGTGCCATCAGTGAGTCGGGAGCAGCTAACTATGGCTACACCTTC. The chain employs TRBV10-3 and TRBJ1-2; D is ambiguous. V shed 0 bases and J shed 0 bases, with 8 bases lying between them. CDR3 length: 15 residues. The germline V gene has CDR1 ENHRY and CDR2 SYGVKD.

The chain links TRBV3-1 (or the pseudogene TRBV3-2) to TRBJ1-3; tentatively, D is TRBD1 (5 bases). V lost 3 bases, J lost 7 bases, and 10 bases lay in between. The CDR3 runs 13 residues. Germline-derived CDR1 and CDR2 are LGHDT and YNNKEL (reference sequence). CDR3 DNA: TGTGCCAGCAGCCAGGTTGGGGGGAACACCATATATTTT. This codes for CASSQVGGNTIYF.

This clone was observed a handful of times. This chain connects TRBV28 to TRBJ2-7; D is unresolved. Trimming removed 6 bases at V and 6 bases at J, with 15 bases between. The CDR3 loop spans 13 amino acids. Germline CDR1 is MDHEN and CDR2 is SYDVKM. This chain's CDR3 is CASSHFTVREQYF. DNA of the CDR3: TGTGCCAGCAGCCATTTCACGGTTCGCGAGCAGTACTTC.

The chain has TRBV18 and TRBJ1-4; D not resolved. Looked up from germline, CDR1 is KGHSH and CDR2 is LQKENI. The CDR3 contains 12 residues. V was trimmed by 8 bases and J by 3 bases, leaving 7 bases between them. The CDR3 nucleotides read TGTGCCAGCGTGTCGGCTAATGAAAAACTGTTTTTT. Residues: CASVSANEKLFF.

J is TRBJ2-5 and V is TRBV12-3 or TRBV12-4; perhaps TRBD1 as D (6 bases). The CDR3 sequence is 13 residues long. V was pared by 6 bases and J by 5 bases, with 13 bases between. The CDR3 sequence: CASSRQRGETQYF. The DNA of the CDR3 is TGTGCCAGCAGCCGCCAAAGGGGGGAGACCCAGTACTTC.

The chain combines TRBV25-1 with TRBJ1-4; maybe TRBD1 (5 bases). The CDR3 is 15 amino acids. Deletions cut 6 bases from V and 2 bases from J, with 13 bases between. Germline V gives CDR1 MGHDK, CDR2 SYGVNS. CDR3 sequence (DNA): TGTGCCAGCAGCCCCGCGGGACGGACTAATGAAAAACTGTTTTTT. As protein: CASSPAGRTNEKLFF.

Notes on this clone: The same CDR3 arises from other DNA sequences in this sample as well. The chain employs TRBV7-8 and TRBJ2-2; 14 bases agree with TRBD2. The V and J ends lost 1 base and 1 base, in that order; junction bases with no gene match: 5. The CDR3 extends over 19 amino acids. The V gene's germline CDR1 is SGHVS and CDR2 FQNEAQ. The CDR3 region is CASSLVGLAGGGNTGELFF. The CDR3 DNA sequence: TGTGCCAGCAGCTTAGTAGGACTAGCGGGAGGCGGGAACACCGGGGAGCTGTTTTTT.

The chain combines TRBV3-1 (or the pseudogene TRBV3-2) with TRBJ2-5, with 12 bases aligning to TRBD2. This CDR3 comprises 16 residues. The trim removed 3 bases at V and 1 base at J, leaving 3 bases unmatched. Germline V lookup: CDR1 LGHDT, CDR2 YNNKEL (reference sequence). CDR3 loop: CASSQRTSGTQETQYF. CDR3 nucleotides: TGTGCCAGCAGCCAGCGGACTAGCGGGACCCAAGAGACCCAGTACTTC.

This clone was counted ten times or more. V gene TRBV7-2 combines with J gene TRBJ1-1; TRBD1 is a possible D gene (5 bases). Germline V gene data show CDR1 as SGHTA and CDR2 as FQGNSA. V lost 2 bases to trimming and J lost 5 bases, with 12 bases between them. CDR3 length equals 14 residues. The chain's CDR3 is CASSLSGLGTEAFF. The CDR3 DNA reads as TGTGCCAGCAGCTTATCAGGGTTGGGGACTGAAGCTTTCTTT.

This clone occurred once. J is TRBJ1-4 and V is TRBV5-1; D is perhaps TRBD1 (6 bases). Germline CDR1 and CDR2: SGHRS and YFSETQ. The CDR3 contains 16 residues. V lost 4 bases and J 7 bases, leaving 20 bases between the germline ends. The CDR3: CASSVGPGASGEKLFF. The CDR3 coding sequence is TGCGCCAGCAGCGTAGGGCCAGGGGCCTCCGGTGAAAAACTGTTTTTT.

The CDR3 spells CATRRGGSYEQYF. DNA of the CDR3: TGTGCCACCCGACGTGGCGGCTCCTACGAGCAGTACTTC. The chain employs TRBV6-5 and TRBJ2-7; D ambiguous. This CDR3 comprises 13 residues. V lost 10 bases to trimming and J lost 0 bases, with 13 bases between them. Per the germline V gene, CDR1 is MNHEY and CDR2 is SVGAGI.

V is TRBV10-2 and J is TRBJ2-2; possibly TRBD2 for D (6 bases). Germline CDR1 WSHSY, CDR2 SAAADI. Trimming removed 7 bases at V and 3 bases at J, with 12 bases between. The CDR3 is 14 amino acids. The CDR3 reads CASTTSGYTGELFF. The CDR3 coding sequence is TGCGCCAGCACGACAAGCGGGTACACCGGGGAGCTGTTTTTT.

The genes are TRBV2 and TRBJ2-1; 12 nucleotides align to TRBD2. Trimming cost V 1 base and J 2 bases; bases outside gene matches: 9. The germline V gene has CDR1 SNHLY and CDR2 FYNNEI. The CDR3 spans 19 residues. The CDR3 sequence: CASSEGASGRVYTYNEQFF. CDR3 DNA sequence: TGTGCCAGCAGTGAAGGAGCTAGCGGGAGGGTTTACACCTACAATGAGCAGTTCTTC.

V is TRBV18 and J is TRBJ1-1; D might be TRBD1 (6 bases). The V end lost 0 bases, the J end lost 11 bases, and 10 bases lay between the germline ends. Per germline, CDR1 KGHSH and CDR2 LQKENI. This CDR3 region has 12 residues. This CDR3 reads CASSPPAGVAFF. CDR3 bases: TGTGCCAGCTCACCACCTGCAGGGGTGGCTTTCTTT.